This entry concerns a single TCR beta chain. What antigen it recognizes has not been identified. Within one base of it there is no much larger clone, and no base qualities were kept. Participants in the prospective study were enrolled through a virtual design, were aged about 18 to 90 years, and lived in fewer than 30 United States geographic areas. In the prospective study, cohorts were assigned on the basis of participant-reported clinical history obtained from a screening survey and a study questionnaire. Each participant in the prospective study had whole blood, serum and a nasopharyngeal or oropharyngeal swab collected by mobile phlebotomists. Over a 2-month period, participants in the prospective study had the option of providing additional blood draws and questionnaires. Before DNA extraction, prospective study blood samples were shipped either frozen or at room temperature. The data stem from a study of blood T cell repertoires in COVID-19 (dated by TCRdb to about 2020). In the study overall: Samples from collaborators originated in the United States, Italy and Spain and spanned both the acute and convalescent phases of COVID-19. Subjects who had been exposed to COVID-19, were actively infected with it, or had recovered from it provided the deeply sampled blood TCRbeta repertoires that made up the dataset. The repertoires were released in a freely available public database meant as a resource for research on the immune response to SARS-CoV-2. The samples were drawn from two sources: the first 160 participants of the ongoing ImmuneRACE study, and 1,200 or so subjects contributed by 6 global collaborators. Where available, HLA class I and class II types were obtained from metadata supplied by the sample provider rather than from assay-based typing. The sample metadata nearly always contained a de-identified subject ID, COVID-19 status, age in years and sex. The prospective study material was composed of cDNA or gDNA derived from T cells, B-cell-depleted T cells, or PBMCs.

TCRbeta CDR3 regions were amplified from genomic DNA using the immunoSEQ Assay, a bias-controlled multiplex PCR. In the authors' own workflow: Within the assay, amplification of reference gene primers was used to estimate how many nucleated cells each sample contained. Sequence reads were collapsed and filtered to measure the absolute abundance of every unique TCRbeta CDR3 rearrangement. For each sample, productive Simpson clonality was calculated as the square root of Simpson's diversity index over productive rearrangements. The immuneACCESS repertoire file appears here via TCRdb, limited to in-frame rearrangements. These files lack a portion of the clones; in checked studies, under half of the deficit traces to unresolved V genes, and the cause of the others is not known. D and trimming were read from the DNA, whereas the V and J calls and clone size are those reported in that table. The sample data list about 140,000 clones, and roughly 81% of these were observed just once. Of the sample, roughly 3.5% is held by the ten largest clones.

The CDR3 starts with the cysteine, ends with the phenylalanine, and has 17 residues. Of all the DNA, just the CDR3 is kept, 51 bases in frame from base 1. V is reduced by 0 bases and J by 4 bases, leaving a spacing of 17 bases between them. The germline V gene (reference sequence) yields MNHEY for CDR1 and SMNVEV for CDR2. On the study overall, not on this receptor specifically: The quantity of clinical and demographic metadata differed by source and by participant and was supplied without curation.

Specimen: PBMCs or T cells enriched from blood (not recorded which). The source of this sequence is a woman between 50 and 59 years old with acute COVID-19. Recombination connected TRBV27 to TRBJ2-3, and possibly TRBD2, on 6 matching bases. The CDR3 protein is CASSLSQLGGKSDTQYF. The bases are TGTGCCAGCAGTTTATCGCAATTGGGCGGGAAATCAGATACGCAGTATTTT.